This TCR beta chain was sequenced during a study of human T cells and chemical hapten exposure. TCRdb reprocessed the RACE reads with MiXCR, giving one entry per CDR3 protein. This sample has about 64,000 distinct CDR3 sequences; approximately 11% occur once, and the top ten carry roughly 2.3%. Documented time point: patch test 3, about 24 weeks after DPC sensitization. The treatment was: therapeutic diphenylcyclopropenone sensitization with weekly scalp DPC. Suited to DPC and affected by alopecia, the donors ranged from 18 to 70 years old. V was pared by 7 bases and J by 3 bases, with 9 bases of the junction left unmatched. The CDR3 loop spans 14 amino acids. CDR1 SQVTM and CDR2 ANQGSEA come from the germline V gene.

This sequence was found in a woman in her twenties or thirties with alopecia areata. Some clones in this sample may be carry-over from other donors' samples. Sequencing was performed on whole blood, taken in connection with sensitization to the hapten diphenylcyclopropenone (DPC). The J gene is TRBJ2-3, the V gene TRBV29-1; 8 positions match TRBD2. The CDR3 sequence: CSGLWGLGTDTQYF. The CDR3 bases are TGCAGCGGCCTTTGGGGACTAGGTACAGATACGCAGTATTTT.